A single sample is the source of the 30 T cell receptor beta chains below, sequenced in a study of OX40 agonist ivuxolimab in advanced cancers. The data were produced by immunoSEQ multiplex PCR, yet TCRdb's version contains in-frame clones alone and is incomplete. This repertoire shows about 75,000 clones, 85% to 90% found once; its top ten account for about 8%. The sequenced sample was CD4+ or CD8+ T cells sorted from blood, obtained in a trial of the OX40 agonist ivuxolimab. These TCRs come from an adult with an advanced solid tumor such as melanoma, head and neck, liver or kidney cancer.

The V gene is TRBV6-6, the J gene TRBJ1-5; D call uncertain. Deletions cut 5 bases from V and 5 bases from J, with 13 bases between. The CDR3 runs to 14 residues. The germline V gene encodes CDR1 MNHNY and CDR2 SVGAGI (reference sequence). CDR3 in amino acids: CASSGPDGYQPQHF. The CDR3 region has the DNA TGTGCCAGCAGTGGACCCGACGGTTATCAGCCCCAGCATTTT.

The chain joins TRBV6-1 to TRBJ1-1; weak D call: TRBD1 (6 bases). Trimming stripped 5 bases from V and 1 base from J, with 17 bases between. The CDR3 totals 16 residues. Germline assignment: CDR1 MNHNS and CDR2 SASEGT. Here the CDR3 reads CASSKGQSRPNTEAFF. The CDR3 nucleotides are TGTGCCAGCAGTAAAGGACAGTCGCGGCCGAACACTGAAGCTTTCTTT.

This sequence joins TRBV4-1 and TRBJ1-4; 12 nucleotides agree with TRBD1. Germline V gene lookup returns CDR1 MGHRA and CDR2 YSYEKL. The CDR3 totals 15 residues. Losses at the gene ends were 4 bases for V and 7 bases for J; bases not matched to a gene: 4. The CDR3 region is CASSRDRGRGEKLFF. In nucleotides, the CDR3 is TGCGCCAGCAGCCGGGACAGGGGGCGAGGTGAAAAACTGTTTTTT.

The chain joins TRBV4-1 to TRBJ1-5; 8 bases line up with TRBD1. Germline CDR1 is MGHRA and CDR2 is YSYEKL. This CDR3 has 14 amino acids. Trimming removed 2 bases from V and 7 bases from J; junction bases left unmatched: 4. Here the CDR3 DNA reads TGCGCCAGCAGCCAACCGGACAGGGTGCAGCCCCAGCATTTT. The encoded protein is CASSQPDRVQPQHF.

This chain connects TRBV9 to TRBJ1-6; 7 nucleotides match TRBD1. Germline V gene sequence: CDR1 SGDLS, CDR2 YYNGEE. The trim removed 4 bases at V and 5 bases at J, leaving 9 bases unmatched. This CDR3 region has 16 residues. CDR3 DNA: TGTGCCAGCAGCAGAACACAGGGGCGCCATAATTCACCCCTCCACTTT. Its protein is CASSRTQGRHNSPLHF.

CDR3 bases: TGTGCCAGCAGCTTAGCGGCAGGGAGATACAATCAGCCCCAGCATTTT. It is translated as CASSLAAGRYNQPQHF. V gene TRBV7-6 combines with J gene TRBJ1-5; the D gene is possibly TRBD1 (5 bases). The CDR3 runs to 16 residues. The germline gives CDR1 SGHVS, CDR2 FNYEAQ. V was clipped by 0 bases and J by 3 bases, with 12 bases between them. Full variable domain (rest looked up from reference TRBV7-6 and TRBJ1-5): GAGVSQSPRYKVTKRGQDVALRCDPISGHVSLYWYRQALGQGPEFLTYFNYEAQQDKSGLPNDRFSAERPEGSISTLTIQRTEQRDSAMYRCASSLAAGRYNQPQHFGDGTRLSIL.

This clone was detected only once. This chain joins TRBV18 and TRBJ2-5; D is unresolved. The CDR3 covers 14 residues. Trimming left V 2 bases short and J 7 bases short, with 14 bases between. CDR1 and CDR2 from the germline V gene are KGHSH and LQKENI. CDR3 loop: CASSPGIASGTQYF. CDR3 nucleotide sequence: TGTGCCAGCTCACCAGGAATAGCATCGGGGACCCAGTACTTC.

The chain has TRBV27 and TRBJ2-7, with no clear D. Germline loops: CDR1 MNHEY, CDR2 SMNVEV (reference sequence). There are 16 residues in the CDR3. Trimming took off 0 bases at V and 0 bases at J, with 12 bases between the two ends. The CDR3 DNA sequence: TGTGCCAGCAGTTTATCGCTTTCGTTGGACTCCTACGAGCAGTACTTC. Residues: CASSLSLSLDSYEQYF.

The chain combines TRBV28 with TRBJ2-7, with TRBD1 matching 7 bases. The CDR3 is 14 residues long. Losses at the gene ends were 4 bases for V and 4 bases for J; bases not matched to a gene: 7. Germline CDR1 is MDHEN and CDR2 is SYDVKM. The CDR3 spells CASSSVGGGYEQYF. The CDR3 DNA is TGTGCCAGCAGTTCGGTAGGGGGCGGGTACGAGCAGTACTTC. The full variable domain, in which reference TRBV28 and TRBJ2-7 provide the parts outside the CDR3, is DVKVTQSSRYLVKRTGEKVFLECVQDMDHENMFWYRQDPGLGLRLIYFSYDVKMKEKGDIPEGYSVSREKKERFSLILESASTNQTSMYLCASSSVGGGYEQYFGPGTRLTVT.

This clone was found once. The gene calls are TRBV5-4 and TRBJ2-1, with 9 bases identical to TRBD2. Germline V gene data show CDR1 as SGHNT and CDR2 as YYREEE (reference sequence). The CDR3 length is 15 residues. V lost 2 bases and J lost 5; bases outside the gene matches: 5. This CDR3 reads CASSFSGGPHNEQFF. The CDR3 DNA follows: TGTGCCAGCAGCTTCAGCGGGGGGCCACACAATGAGCAGTTCTTC.

The CDR3 DNA sequence: TGTGCCAGCAGTTCCCTTTCTTTGGGCATGAACACTGAAGCTTTCTTT. This codes for CASSSLSLGMNTEAFF. The chain recombines TRBV25-1 with TRBJ1-1; D is uncertain. The CDR3 contains 16 residues. Germline-derived CDR1 and CDR2 are MGHDK and SYGVNS. With 5 bases removed from V and 0 bases from J, the gap between germline ends came to 16 bases.

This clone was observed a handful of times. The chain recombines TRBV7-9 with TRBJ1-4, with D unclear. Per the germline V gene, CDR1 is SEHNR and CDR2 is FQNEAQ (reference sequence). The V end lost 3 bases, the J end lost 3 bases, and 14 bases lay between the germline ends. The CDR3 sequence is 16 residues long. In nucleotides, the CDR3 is TGTGCCAGCAGCTTCCTTTTAGGGCAGTCTAATGAAAAACTGTTTTTT. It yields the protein CASSFLLGQSNEKLFF.

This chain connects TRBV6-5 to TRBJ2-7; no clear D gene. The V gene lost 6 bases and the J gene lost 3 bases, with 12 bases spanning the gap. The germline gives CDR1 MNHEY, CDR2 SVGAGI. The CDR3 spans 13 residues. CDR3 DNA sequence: TGTGCCAGCAGCAACTCACGCTTCTACGAGCAGTACTTC. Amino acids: CASSNSRFYEQYF.

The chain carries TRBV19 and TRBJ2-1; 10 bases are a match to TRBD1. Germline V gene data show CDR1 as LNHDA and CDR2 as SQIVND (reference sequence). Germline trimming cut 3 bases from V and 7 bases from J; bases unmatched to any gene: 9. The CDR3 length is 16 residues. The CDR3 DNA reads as TGTGCCAGTAGTATCAGGCCGGGACAGGGGTGGAATGAGCAGTTCTTC. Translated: CASSIRPGQGWNEQFF. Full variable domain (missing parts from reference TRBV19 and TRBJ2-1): DGGITQSPKYLFRKEGQNVTLSCEQNLNHDAMYWYRQDPGQGLRLIYYSQIVNDFQKGDIAEGYSVSREKKESFPLTVTSAQKNPTAFYLCASSIRPGQGWNEQFFGPGTRLTVL.

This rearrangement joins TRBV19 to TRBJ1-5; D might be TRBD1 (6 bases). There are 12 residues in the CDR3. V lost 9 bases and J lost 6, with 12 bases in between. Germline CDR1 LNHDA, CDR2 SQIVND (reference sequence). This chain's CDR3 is CASTTGFQPQHF. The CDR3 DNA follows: TGTGCCAGCACCACAGGGTTTCAGCCCCAGCATTTT.

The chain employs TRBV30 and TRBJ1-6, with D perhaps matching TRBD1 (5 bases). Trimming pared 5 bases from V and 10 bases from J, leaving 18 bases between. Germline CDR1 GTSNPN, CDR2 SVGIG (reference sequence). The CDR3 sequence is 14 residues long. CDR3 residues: CAWAYQGRGSPLHF. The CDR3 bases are TGTGCCTGGGCATACCAGGGTCGGGGGTCACCCCTCCACTTT.

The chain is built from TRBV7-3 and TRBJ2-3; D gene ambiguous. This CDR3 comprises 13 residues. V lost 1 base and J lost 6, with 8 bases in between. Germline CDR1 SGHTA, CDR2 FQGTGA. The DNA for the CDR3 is TGTGCCAGCAGCTTAAGGTTTCGGGATACGCAGTATTTT. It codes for CASSLRFRDTQYF.

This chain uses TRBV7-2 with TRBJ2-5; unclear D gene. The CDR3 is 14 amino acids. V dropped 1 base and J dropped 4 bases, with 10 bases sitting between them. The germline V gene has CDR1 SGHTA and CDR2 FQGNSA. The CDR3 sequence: CASSLGLQGETQYF. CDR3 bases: TGTGCCAGCAGCTTAGGTCTACAAGGAGAGACCCAGTACTTC.

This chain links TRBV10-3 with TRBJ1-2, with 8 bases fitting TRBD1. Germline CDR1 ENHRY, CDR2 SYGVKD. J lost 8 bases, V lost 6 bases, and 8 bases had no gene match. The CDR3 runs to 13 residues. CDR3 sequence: CAIRPGQAVGYTF. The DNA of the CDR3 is TGTGCCATCAGACCGGGACAGGCGGTCGGCTACACCTTC.

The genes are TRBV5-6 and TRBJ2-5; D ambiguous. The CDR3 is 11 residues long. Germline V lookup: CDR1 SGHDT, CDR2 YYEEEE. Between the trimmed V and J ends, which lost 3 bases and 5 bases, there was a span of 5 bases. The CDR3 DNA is TGTGCCAGCAGCTCGAGGGAGACCCAGTACTTC. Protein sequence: CASSSRETQYF.

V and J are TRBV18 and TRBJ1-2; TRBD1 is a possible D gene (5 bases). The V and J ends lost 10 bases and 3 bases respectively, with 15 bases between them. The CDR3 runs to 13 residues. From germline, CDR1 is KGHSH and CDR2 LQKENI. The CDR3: CAISMGTDYGYTF. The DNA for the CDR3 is TGTGCCATCTCCATGGGGACCGACTATGGCTACACCTTC.

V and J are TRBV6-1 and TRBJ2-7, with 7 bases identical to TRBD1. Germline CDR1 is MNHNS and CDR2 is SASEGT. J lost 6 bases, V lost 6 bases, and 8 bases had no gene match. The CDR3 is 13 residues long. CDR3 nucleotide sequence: TGTGCCAGCAGGCCGGGACAGCCTAGCGAGCAGTACTTC. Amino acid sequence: CASRPGQPSEQYF.

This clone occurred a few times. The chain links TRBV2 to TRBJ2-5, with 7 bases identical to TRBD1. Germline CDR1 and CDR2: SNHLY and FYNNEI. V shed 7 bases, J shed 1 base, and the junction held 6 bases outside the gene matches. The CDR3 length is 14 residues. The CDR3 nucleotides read TGTGCCAGCACCGCCGACAGGGCCCAAGAGACCCAGTACTTC. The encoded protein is CASTADRAQETQYF.

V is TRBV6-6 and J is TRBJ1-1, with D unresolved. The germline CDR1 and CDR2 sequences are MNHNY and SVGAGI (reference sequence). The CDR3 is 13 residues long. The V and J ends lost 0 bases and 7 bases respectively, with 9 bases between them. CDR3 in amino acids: CASSYSVEVEAFF. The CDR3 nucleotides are TGTGCCAGCAGTTACTCAGTGGAAGTTGAAGCTTTCTTT.

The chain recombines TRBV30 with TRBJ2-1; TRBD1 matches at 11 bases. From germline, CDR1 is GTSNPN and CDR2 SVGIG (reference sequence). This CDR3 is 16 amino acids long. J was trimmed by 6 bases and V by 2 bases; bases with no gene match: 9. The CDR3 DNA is TGTGCCTGGAGTCTTGTGGACAGGGGGCTGGGCAATGAGCAGTTCTTC. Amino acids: CAWSLVDRGLGNEQFF.

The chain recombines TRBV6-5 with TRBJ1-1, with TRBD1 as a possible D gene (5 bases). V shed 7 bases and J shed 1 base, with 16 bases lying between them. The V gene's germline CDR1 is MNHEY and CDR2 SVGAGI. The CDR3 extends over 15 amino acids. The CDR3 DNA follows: TGTGCCAGCACCCAGTCGGGGGTCCGGAACACTGAAGCTTTCTTT. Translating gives CASTQSGVRNTEAFF.

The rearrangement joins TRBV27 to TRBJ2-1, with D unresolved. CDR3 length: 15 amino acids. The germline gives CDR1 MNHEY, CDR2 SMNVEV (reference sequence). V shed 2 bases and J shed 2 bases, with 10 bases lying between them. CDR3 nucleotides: TGTGCCAGCAGTTTAGGTGGGATTGCCTACAATGAGCAGTTCTTC. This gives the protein CASSLGGIAYNEQFF.

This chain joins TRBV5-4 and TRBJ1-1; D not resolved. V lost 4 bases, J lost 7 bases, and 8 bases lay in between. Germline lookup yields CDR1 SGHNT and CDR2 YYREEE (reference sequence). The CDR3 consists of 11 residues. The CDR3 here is CASSEDGEAFF. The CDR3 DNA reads TGTGCCAGCAGCGAGGACGGTGAAGCTTTCTTT.

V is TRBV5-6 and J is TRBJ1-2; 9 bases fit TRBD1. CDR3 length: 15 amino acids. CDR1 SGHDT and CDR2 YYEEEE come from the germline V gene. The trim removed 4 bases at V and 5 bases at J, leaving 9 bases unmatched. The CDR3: CASSPGTGSFYGYTF. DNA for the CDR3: TGTGCCAGCAGCCCCGGGACAGGGAGCTTTTATGGCTACACCTTC.

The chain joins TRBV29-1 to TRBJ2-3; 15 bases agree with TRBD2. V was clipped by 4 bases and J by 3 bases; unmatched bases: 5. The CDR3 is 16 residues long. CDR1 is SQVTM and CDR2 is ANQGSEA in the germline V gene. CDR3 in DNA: TGCAGCGTTGCCGGACTAGCGGGGGGGCTGACAGATACGCAGTATTTT. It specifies CSVAGLAGGLTDTQYF.